This T cell receptor (beta chain) was identified in a study of response to subunit inactivated influenza vaccine (dated by TCRdb to about 2018). In terms of the full investigation: To follow how T cells responded to a trivalent subunit inactivated influenza vaccine, the researchers relied on deep quantitative profiling of the T cell receptor repertoire.

This clonotype has only one observation. Its antigen target is currently unknown. Base qualities are not recorded, but no much larger clone differs from it by a single base. One read provides weak support. The method was RT-PCR. Sequenced on an Illumina HiSeq 2500. TCRdb trimmed the raw reads at Q25, called clones with MiXCR and kept productive beta chains. Every distinct CDR3 protein forms one entry, paired with its most common genes and DNA. Here the sample has 650,000 or so distinct CDR3 sequences; 13% to 15% occur a single time. The biggest ten clones account for roughly 7.6% of the sample. Results the study describes overall, beyond this receptor: It was suggested by the authors that each seasonal influenza vaccination may recruit only a limited number of new T cells.

From the germline V gene, CDR1 is SGHTA and CDR2 is FQGNSA. V was cut back by 4 bases and J by 3 bases, leaving a gap of 10 bases between them. From its cysteine to its phenylalanine, the CDR3 spans 14 amino acids. The DNA shown is the 42-base CDR3, in frame from base 1. The sample was PBMCs from blood, taken roughly 2 weeks before vaccination. Rearrangement joined TRBV7-2 to TRBJ1-5; no D gene can be assigned with confidence. This TCR derives from a man in his fifties or sixties who received an inactivated influenza vaccine. Donor details come from another sample of the same person, matched by shared clones. The DNA sequence follows: TGTGCCAGCAGCTCAGAGTTGTTCAATCAGCCCCAGCATTTT. It translates as CASSSELFNQPQHF.